This T cell receptor beta chain emerged from a study of OX40 agonist ivuxolimab in advanced cancers. Only in-frame clones appear in the TCRdb table, and some are missing; sequencing was by immunoSEQ multiplex PCR. The sample lists tens of thousands of clones; roughly nine tenths were seen once. Trimming took 4 bases from V and 1 from J, leaving 10 bases between them. CDR1 MDHEN and CDR2 SYDVKM come from the germline V gene. This CDR3 is built from 14 residues. The chain couples TRBV28 to TRBJ2-5; a weak D match, TRBD2 (5 bases). The sequences come from CD4+ or CD8+ T cells sorted from blood, collected in a trial of the OX40 agonist ivuxolimab. The origin of this receptor is an adult with an advanced solid tumor such as melanoma, head and neck, liver or kidney cancer. The CDR3 region is CASSYGLLQETQYF. DNA for the CDR3: TGTGCCAGCAGTTATGGACTCCTCCAAGAGACCCAGTACTTC.